Reported below is one T cell receptor (beta chain). Its target is not known. This CDR3 region has 12 residues. Germline loops: CDR1 SQVTM, CDR2 ANQGSEA. V was pared by 2 bases and J by 4 bases, with 8 bases between. CD8+ and CD4+ blood T cells underwent TCR beta sequencing. TEMRA cells underwent FACS enrichment and CD8+ and CD4+ T cells underwent negative isolation. The sample comes from a study of CD8 T cells in Susac syndrome. Overall study results and limits: The TCR sequencing and HLA analysis in the study involved a relatively small number of individuals, as the study acknowledged.

RNA in amounts of about 0.5 to 1 ug was reverse transcribed with random hexamers. One entry per CDR3 protein results from TCRdb running MiXCR on the immunoSEQ multiplex PCR reads. The table lists some 170,000 distinct CDR3 sequences, less than 95% of them singletons, with about 0.1% in the top ten. Sequenced sample: CD4+ T cells from PBMCs. The genes are TRBV29-1 and TRBJ1-1; D not resolved. The sequence came from a human donor in good health. The CDR3 coding sequence is TGCAGCGTTGAAACTATTGGCACTGAAGCTTTCTTT. Amino acid sequence: CSVETIGTEAFF.